The clone carrying this T cell receptor (beta chain) has more than one count but fewer than ten. Its antigen remains unknown. This record comes from a study of metastatic and nonmetastatic thyroid tumors. Overall study context: Repertoires of blood and of tissue (tumor or nodule) from malignant and benign thyroid patients were compared. Regarding the study as a whole: When malignant thyroid tumors were compared with benign nodules, TCR beta diversity was reportedly significantly higher in the malignant tumors. This held in both blood and tumor samples.

CDR1 and CDR2 (germline): MNHEY, SVGEGT. This CDR3 comprises 14 residues. J gave up 7 bases and V 6 bases, and 5 bases lay outside the gene matches. Each patient came to thyroid surgery without any prior treatment (of any kind). Original handling: CDR3 was compared across clinicopathological groups, and the resulting differences were used to build a distant-metastasis classifier for papillary thyroid cancer. TCRdb re-analyzed the PCR reads using MiXCR. TCRdb, rather than the study authors, made the V and J calls. The top ten hold around 13% of the sample, which has over 70,000 clones, roughly 18% seen once.

Source material: blood. This sequence originates from a female donor with papillary thyroid cancer or a benign thyroid nodule (not recorded which). Some clones in this sample may be carry-over from other donors' samples. This sequence joins TRBV6-2 or TRBV6-3 and TRBJ2-1; 11 bases are shared with TRBD2. The CDR3 reads CASSQGLAVNEQFF. CDR3 in DNA: TGTGCCAGCAGCCAGGGACTAGCGGTTAATGAGCAGTTCTTC.